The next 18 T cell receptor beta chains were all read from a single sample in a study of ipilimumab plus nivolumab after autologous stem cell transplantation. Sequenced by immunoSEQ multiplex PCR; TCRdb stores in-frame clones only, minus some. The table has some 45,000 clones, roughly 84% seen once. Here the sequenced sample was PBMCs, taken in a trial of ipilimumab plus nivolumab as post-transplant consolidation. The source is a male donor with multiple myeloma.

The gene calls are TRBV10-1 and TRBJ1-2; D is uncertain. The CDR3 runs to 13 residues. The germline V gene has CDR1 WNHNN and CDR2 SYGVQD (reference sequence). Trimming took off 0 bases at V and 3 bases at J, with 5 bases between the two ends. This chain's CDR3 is CASSESADYGYTF. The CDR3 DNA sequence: TGCGCCAGCAGTGAGTCGGCAGACTATGGCTACACCTTC.

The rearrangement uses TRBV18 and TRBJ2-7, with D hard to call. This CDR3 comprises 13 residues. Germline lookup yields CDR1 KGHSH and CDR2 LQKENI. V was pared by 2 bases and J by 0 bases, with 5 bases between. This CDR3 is CASSPDNSYEQYF. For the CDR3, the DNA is TGTGCCAGCTCACCAGACAACTCCTACGAGCAGTACTTC.

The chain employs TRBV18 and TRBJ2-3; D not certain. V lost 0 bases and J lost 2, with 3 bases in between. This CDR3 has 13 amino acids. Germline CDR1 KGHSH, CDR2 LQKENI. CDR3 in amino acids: CASSPPVTDTQYF. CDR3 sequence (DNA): TGTGCCAGCTCACCACCCGTCACAGATACGCAGTATTTT.

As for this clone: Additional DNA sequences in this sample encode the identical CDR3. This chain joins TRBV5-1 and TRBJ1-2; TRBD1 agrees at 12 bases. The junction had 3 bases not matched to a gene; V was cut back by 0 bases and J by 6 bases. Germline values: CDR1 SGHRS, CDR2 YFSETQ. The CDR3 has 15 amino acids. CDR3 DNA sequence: TGCGCCAGCAGCTTGGAAGGGACAGGGGGCGATGGCTACACCTTC. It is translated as CASSLEGTGGDGYTF.

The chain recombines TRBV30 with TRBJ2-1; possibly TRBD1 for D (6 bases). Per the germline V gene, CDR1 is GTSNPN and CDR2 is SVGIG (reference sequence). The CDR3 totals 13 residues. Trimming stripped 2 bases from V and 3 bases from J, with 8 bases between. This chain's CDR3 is CAWSMDSYNEQFF. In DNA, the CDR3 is TGTGCCTGGAGTATGGACAGCTACAATGAGCAGTTCTTC.

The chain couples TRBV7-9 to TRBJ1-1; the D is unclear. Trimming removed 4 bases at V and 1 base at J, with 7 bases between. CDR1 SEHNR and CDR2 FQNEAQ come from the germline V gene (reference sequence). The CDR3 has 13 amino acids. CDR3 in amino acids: CASSSQENTEAFF. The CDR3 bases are TGTGCCAGCAGCTCCCAAGAGAACACTGAAGCTTTCTTT.

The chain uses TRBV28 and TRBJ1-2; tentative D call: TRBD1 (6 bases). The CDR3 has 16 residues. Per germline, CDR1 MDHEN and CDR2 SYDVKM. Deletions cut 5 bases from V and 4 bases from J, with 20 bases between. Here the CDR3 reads CASSPQSGGGVYGYTF. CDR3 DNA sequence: TGTGCCAGCAGTCCCCAATCTGGAGGGGGGGTCTATGGCTACACCTTC.

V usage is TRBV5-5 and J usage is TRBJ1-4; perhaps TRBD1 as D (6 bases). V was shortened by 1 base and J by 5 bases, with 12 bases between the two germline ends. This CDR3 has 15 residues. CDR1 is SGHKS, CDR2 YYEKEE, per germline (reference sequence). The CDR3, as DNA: TGTGCCAGCAGCTTGTTTTGGCAGGGGAATGAAAAACTGTTTTTT. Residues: CASSLFWQGNEKLFF.

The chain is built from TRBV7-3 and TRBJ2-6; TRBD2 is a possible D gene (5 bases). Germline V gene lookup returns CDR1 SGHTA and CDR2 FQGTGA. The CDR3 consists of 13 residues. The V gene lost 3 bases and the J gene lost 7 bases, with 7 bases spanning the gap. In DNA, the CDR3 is TGTGCCAGCAGCTTCCGGGATGCCAACGTCCTGACTTTC. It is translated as CASSFRDANVLTF.

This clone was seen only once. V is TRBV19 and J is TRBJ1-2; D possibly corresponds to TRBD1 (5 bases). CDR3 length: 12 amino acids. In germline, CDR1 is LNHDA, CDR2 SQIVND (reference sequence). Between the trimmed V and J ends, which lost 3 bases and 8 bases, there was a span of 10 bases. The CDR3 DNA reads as TGTGCCAGTAGTATGGGGGGGAGAGGCTACACCTTC. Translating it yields CASSMGGRGYTF.

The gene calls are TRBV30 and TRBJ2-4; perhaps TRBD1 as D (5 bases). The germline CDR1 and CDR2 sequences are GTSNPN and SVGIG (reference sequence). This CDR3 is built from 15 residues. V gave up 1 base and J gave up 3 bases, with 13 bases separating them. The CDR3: CAWSATGLGKNIQYF. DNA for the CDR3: TGTGCCTGGAGTGCAACAGGCCTGGGCAAAAACATTCAGTACTTC.

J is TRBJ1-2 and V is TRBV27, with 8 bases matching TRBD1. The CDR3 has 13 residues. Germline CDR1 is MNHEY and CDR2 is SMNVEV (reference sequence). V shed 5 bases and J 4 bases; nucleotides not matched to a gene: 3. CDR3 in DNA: TGTGCCAGCAGTAGGACAGGGTCCTATGGCTACACCTTC. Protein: CASSRTGSYGYTF.

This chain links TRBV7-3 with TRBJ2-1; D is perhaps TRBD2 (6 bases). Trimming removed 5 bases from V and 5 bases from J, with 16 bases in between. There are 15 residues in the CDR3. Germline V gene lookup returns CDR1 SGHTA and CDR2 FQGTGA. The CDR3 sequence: CASSPRGTVDNEQFF. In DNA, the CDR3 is TGTGCCAGCAGCCCTCGGGGGACGGTTGACAATGAGCAGTTCTTC.

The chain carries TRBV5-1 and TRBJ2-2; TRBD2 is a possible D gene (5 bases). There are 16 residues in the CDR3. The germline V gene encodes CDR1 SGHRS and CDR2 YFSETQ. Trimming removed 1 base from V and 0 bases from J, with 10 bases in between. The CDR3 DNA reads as TGCGCCAGCAGCTTGTATGCTAGCCCGAACACCGGGGAGCTGTTTTTT. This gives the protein CASSLYASPNTGELFF.

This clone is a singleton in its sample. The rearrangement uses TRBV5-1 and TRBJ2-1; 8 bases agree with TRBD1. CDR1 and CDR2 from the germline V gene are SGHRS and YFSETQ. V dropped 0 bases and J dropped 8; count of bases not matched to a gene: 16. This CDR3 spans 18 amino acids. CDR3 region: CASSLATAGGGRFDEQFF. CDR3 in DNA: TGCGCCAGCAGCTTGGCAACCGCAGGGGGCGGACGTTTCGATGAGCAGTTCTTC.

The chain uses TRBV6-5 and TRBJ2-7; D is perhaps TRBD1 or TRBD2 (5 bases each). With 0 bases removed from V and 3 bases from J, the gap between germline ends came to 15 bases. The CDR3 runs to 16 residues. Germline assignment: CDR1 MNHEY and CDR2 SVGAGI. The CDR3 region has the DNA TGTGCCAGCAGTTACTCGAGGGACCTAGCCCGCTACGAGCAGTACTTC. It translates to CASSYSRDLARYEQYF.

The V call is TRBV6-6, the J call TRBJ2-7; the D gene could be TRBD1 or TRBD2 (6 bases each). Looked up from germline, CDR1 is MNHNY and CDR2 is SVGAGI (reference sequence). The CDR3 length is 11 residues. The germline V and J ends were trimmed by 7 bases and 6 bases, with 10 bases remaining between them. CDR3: CASKGGGEQYF. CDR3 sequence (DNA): TGTGCCAGCAAGGGGGGCGGCGAGCAGTACTTC.

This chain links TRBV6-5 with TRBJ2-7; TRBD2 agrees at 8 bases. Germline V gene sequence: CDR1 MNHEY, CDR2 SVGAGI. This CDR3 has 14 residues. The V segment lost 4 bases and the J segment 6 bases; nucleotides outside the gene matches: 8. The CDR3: CASSLDGGVSEQYF. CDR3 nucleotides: TGTGCCAGCAGTTTGGACGGGGGGGTGAGCGAGCAGTACTTC.